Below, 29 T cell receptor beta chains from the same sample are listed, as sequenced in a study of T cells in Graves' hyperthyroidism and ophthalmopathy. Researchers amplified the TCR beta CDR3 regions from RNA transcripts. HTBI primers were employed in a first-round RT-PCR of the TCR CDR3. TCRdb recomputed calls from the multiplex PCR reads with MiXCR, one row per CDR3 protein. The sample has around 390,000 distinct CDR3 sequences; about 14% are singletons. The sample consisted of blood. The receptors stem from a woman younger than 45 with Graves' ophthalmopathy.

Here the CDR3 DNA reads TGCGCCAGCAGCTTCCTGGGACCGTCAGAGACCCAGTACTTC. This codes for CASSFLGPSETQYF. The chain carries TRBV5-1 and TRBJ2-5; D is perhaps TRBD1 or TRBD2 (5 bases each). Germline loops: CDR1 SGHRS, CDR2 YFSETQ. Trimming shortened V by 2 bases and J by 4 bases, and 12 bases separated the two germline ends. The CDR3 is 14 residues long.

The chain links TRBV20-1 to TRBJ1-2; 8 bases are a match to TRBD1. V lost 6 bases to trimming and J lost 2 bases; unmatched junction nucleotides: 8. Germline V CDR1 and CDR2: DFQATT, SNEGSKA (reference sequence). The CDR3 spans 14 residues. The CDR3 nucleotides read TGCAGTGCAACAGAGACAGGGGTCAACTATGGCTACACCTTC. Its protein product is CSATETGVNYGYTF.

The chain couples TRBV13 to TRBJ2-1; 7 bases align to TRBD1. Germline loops: CDR1 PRHDT, CDR2 FYEKMQ (reference sequence). J gave up 5 bases and V 5 bases, and 9 bases lay outside the gene matches. The CDR3 length is 15 residues. The CDR3 DNA sequence: TGTGCCAGCAGCCCTCGACAGGGAAGAAACAATGAGCAGTTCTTC. Translated: CASSPRQGRNNEQFF.

This clonotype was counted only a few times. This chain connects TRBV4-1 to TRBJ1-2, with D unclear. Per the germline V gene, CDR1 is MGHRA and CDR2 is YSYEKL. The CDR3 runs to 14 residues. The V and J ends lost 3 bases and 6 bases respectively, with 14 bases between them. In nucleotides, the CDR3 is TGCGCCAGCAGCCAGCGGACGGTGAACCATGGCTACACCTTC. Protein product: CASSQRTVNHGYTF.

This clonotype has at least ten counts. This sequence joins TRBV5-1 and TRBJ2-1, with D possibly TRBD1 on 7 matching bases. Germline V CDR1 and CDR2: SGHRS, YFSETQ. V gave up 3 bases and J gave up 1 base, with 17 bases separating them. This CDR3 spans 17 amino acids. The CDR3 region is CASSSGGGQLSYNEQFF. The CDR3 DNA is TGCGCCAGCAGCTCAGGAGGGGGCCAGCTGTCCTACAATGAGCAGTTCTTC.

There are a few counts of this clonotype. The chain recombines TRBV20-1 with TRBJ2-3; 7 bases match TRBD2. This CDR3 is 14 amino acids long. Trimming cost V 3 bases and J 2 bases; bases outside gene matches: 5. The germline V gene has CDR1 DFQATT and CDR2 SNEGSKA (reference sequence). The CDR3 protein is CSASGGMYTDTQYF. The CDR3 nucleotides read TGCAGTGCTAGCGGGGGGATGTACACAGATACGCAGTATTTT.

The chain uses TRBV20-1 and TRBJ2-3; D not certain. V lost 6 bases and J 2 bases, leaving 15 bases between the germline ends. The CDR3 has 14 residues. The germline gives CDR1 DFQATT, CDR2 SNEGSKA (reference sequence). CDR3 sequence: CSAPEGWHTDTQYF. Written as DNA, the CDR3 is TGCAGTGCCCCCGAAGGATGGCACACAGATACGCAGTATTTT.

V usage is TRBV11-2 and J usage is TRBJ2-3; D unclear. Between the trimmed V and J ends, which lost 6 bases and 0 bases, there was a span of 13 bases. This CDR3 contains 15 residues. CDR1 and CDR2 from the germline V gene are SGHAT and FQNNGV. CDR3 sequence reads: CASRPLKTSTDTQYF. Here the CDR3 DNA reads TGTGCCAGCAGACCACTCAAGACTAGCACAGATACGCAGTATTTT.

Many counts were recorded for this clonotype. This chain connects TRBV12-3 or TRBV12-4 to TRBJ1-3; D is undetermined. The CDR3 runs to 14 residues. The V gene lost 6 bases and the J gene lost 2 bases, with 11 bases spanning the gap. CDR3 region: CASRLEFPGNTIYF. Here the CDR3 DNA reads TGTGCCAGCAGACTGGAGTTTCCTGGAAACACCATATATTTT.

Comment on this clonotype: A clone one base away is much larger, so this may be a read error. The chain combines TRBV20-1 with TRBJ2-4; maybe TRBD2 (6 bases). This CDR3 region has 13 residues. Germline values: CDR1 DFQATT, CDR2 SNEGSKA (reference sequence). This CDR3 reads CSAGDAGSDIQYF. CDR3 nucleotides: TGCAGTGCTGGAGATGCGGGGAGCGACATTCAGTACTTC.

This clonotype was recorded a few times. A much larger clone lies a single base off, so this may be a read error. The chain couples TRBV12-3 or TRBV12-4 to TRBJ2-5, with 9 bases identical to TRBD1. CDR3 length equals 15 residues. The CDR3 loop reads CVSSPPGTGTGTQYF. The CDR3 DNA sequence: TGTGTCAGCAGCCCACCCGGGACAGGGACGGGGACCCAGTACTTC.

This clonotype was observed a few times. The V gene is TRBV4-1, the J gene TRBJ2-2; TRBD2 agrees at 8 bases. CDR3 length equals 15 residues. V lost 6 bases, J lost 6 bases, and 9 bases stayed unmatched. Germline CDR1 MGHRA, CDR2 YSYEKL. CDR3 in amino acids: CASRPGASGPGELFF. The CDR3 nucleotides read TGCGCCAGCAGGCCTGGGGCTAGCGGGCCCGGGGAGCTGTTTTTT.

This clonotype appeared many times. This chain uses TRBV6-5 with TRBJ2-7, with D possibly matching TRBD2 (6 bases). Trimming took off 2 bases at V and 5 bases at J, with 16 bases between the two ends. CDR3 length: 15 residues. The germline CDR1 and CDR2 sequences are MNHEY and SVGAGI. This CDR3 reads CASSYRLEGWDEQYF. Here the CDR3 DNA reads TGTGCCAGCAGTTACAGGTTGGAGGGATGGGACGAGCAGTACTTC.

This clonotype was recorded a few times. The chain uses TRBV20-1 and TRBJ2-1; D perhaps matches TRBD2 (5 bases). The CDR3 is made up of 14 amino acids. The germline V gene has CDR1 DFQATT and CDR2 SNEGSKA (reference sequence). The CDR3 DNA is TGCAGAGCTTCCAGGACGGGAAAACACAATGAGCAGTTCTTC. Its translation: CRASRTGKHNEQFF.

Regarding this clonotype: The junction departs from germline at one end; a sequencing error may be responsible. The chain links TRBV29-1 to TRBJ1-6; D ambiguous. The CDR3 is 14 residues long. Germline CDR1 is SQVTM and CDR2 is ANQGSEA. In DNA form, the CDR3 reads TGCAGCGTCCCCACGGAGGGTATAGGATCACCCCCCCACTTT. Amino acids: CSVPTEGIGSPPHF.

In this sample, this clonotype turned up many times. This sequence joins TRBV20-1 and TRBJ2-2, with 13 bases fitting TRBD2. The CDR3 runs to 15 residues. The trim removed 6 bases at V and 5 bases at J, leaving 6 bases unmatched. Germline V gene data show CDR1 as DFQATT and CDR2 as SNEGSKA (reference sequence). CDR3 residues: CSALPGLAGTGELFF. The DNA of the CDR3 is TGCAGTGCCTTACCGGGACTAGCGGGAACCGGGGAGCTGTTTTTT.

This clonotype was found many times. This rearrangement joins TRBV28 to TRBJ1-1; possible D gene TRBD1, 5 bases. The V gene lost 4 bases and the J gene lost 5 bases, with 17 bases spanning the gap. Germline CDR1 reads MDHEN; CDR2 reads SYDVKM. The CDR3 sequence is 15 residues long. The CDR3 nucleotides read TGTGCCAGCAGTTCAGGCCTGGGGCGAGAAACTGAAGCTTTCTTT. It yields the protein CASSSGLGRETEAFF.

The chain uses TRBV7-9 and TRBJ2-5, with D possibly TRBD2 on 6 matching bases. Germline CDR1 SEHNR, CDR2 FQNEAQ (reference sequence). The CDR3 has 15 amino acids. Trimming cost V 3 bases and J 3 bases, with 14 bases left between them. The chain's CDR3 is CASSFGGIRKETQYF. The CDR3 DNA reads TGTGCCAGCAGCTTTGGCGGGATCCGAAAAGAGACCCAGTACTTC.

The rearrangement joins TRBV5-6 to TRBJ1-5, with unresolved D. This CDR3 has 15 amino acids. Germline CDR1 and CDR2: SGHDT and YYEEEE. The ends were cut back, 6 bases at V and 2 bases at J, with 15 bases in the middle. The CDR3 region has the DNA TGTGCCAGCACCAAGGGATTTGTGCGCAATCAGCCCCAGCATTTT. This codes for CASTKGFVRNQPQHF.

In its sample, this clonotype was seen many times. The chain is built from TRBV11-3 and TRBJ2-1; TRBD2 matches 12 bases. CDR3 length: 15 residues. CDR1 and CDR2 from the germline V gene are SGHNT and YENEEA. J gave up 5 bases and V 5 bases, and 4 bases lay outside the gene matches. CDR3 in amino acids: CASSLTSGGNNEQFF. The CDR3 DNA is TGTGCCAGCAGCCTTACTAGCGGGGGGAACAATGAGCAGTTCTTC.

This clonotype has a count of ten or more. The rearrangement links TRBV28 to TRBJ1-3; the D gene is possibly TRBD1 (6 bases). V lost 5 bases to trimming and J lost 3 bases, with 11 bases between them. This CDR3 contains 14 residues. Germline CDR1 and CDR2: MDHEN and SYDVKM. The CDR3 DNA reads TGTGCCAGCAGTATTCAACAGGGTGGAAACACCATATATTTT. Translated, it gives CASSIQQGGNTIYF.

This clonotype was counted a few times. This sequence joins TRBV19 and TRBJ2-1; 9 nucleotides match TRBD1. V lost 7 bases to trimming and J lost 0 bases; unmatched junction nucleotides: 10. The germline CDR1 and CDR2 sequences are LNHDA and SQIVND (reference sequence). There are 17 residues in the CDR3. DNA of the CDR3: TGTGCCAGTACGCGGACAGGGGCTCCGAGCTCCTACAATGAGCAGTTCTTC. Its protein product is CASTRTGAPSSYNEQFF.

This clonotype was seen repeatedly, ten times or more. V usage is TRBV11-2 and J usage is TRBJ1-1, with D unclear. Trimming shortened V by 1 base and J by 5 bases, and 11 bases separated the two germline ends. The germline V gene has CDR1 SGHAT and CDR2 FQNNGV. CDR3 size: 14 residues. In DNA, the CDR3 is TGTGCCAGCAGCTTAGTCGACCTGGGGACTGAAGCTTTCTTT. Protein product: CASSLVDLGTEAFF.

This chain joins TRBV28 and TRBJ1-2; perhaps TRBD1 as D (5 bases). CDR1 is MDHEN and CDR2 is SYDVKM in the germline V gene. Trimming took off 3 bases at V and 4 bases at J, with 15 bases between the two ends. This CDR3 has 15 residues. CDR3 amino acids: CASSFAITGLYGYTF. CDR3 DNA sequence: TGTGCCAGCAGTTTCGCTATCACAGGTCTCTATGGCTACACCTTC.

This clonotype was counted many times. The rearrangement joins TRBV11-2 to TRBJ2-1; TRBD2 matches 7 bases. CDR1 and CDR2 (germline): SGHAT, FQNNGV. CDR3 length: 16 residues. J lost 3 bases, V lost 2 bases, and 7 bases had no gene match. CDR3: CASSLRGAGLYNEQFF. CDR3 coding DNA: TGTGCCAGCAGCTTACGAGGAGCGGGACTCTACAATGAGCAGTTCTTC.

The sample holds many counts of this clonotype. The CDR3 here is CASSPRDRLFYEQYF. The CDR3 bases are TGTGCCAGCAGCCCCCGGGACAGGTTGTTCTACGAGCAGTACTTC. The rearrangement links TRBV9 to TRBJ2-7; TRBD1 aligns across 8 bases. With V trimmed by 4 bases and J by 3 bases, 9 bases remained unmatched. Germline CDR1 is SGDLS and CDR2 is YYNGEE. The CDR3 has 15 amino acids.

This clonotype was found many times. This chain joins TRBV19 and TRBJ2-7; D possibly corresponds to TRBD2 (5 bases). The V end lost 8 bases, the J end lost 3 bases, and 17 bases lay between the germline ends. Germline lookup yields CDR1 LNHDA and CDR2 SQIVND (reference sequence). The CDR3 spans 14 residues. The CDR3 here is CASSPSAGYYEQYF. In DNA, the CDR3 is TGTGCCAGTTCTCCTTCGGCGGGTTACTACGAGCAGTACTTC.

The table lists this clonotype with many counts. This chain joins TRBV7-3 and TRBJ2-2, with 11 bases lining up with TRBD2. There are 18 residues in the CDR3. The trim removed 5 bases at V and 0 bases at J, leaving 8 bases unmatched. Germline loops: CDR1 SGHTA, CDR2 FQGTGA. CDR3 nucleotides: TGTGCCAGCAGCCGTTTCGGGACTAGCGGAGCGAACACCGGGGAGCTGTTTTTT. This translates into CASSRFGTSGANTGELFF.

The J gene is TRBJ2-7, the V gene TRBV29-1, with a weak D call TRBD1 (6 bases). V lost 4 bases and J 4 bases, leaving 14 bases between the germline ends. The length of the CDR3 is 13 residues. Germline loops: CDR1 SQVTM, CDR2 ANQGSEA. Written as DNA, the CDR3 is TGCAGCGTTGGAGGGGGTAATGGATACGAGCAGTACTTC. It encodes CSVGGGNGYEQYF.